The TCR beta chain under discussion was sequenced for a study of T cells in Graves' hyperthyroidism and ophthalmopathy. This clonotype was seen ten or more times. Amplification yielded TCR beta CDR3 regions, with RNA transcripts as the source. The HTBI set primed first-round TCR CDR3 RT-PCR. TCRdb itself ran the multiplex PCR reads through MiXCR, one entry per CDR3 protein. Among some 340,000 distinct CDR3 sequences, approximately 15% were seen once, and the ten largest hold roughly 35%. Trimming removed 2 bases at V and 5 bases at J, with 7 bases between. The CDR3 has 13 residues. The rearrangement uses TRBV12-3 or TRBV12-4 and TRBJ2-1; D might be TRBD2 (6 bases). Sequencing input: blood. This sequence was found in a middle-aged woman with Graves' ophthalmopathy. Here the CDR3 reads CASSLIADNEQFF. The CDR3 DNA sequence: TGTGCCAGCAGTTTAATAGCGGACAATGAGCAGTTCTTC.